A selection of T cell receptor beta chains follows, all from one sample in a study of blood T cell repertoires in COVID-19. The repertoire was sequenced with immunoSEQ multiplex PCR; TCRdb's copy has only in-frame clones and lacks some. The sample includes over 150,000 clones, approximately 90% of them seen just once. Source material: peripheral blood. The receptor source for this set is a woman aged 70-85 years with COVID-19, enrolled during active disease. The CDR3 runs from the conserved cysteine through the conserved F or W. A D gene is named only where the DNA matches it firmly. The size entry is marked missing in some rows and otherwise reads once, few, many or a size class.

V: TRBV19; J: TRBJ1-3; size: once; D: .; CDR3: CASSTKTGTGNTIYF; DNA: TGTGCCAGTAGTACCAAGACAGGAACTGGAAACACCATATATTTT
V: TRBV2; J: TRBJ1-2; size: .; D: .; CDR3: CASSRELGYGYTF; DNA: TGTGCCAGCTCCCGGGAGCTCGGGTATGGCTACACCTTC
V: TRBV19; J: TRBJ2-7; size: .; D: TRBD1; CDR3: CASSRTGEGEQYF; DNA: TGTGCCAGCTCGAGGACAGGGGAGGGCGAGCAGTACTTC
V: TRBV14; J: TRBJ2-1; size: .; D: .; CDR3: CASSQVRTGQNEQFF; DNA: TGTGCCAGCAGCCAAGTGCGAACAGGGCAGAATGAGCAGTTCTTC
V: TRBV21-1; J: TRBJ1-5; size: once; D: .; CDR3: CASSTGTGSNQPQHF; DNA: TGTGCCAGCAGCACCGGGACAGGTAGCAATCAGCCCCAGCATTTT
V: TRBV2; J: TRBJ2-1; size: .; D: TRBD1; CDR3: CASSGDRGPYNEQFF; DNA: TGTGCCAGCAGCGGAGACAGGGGGCCCTACAATGAGCAGTTCTTC
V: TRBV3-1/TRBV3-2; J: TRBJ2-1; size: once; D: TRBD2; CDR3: CASSQVSSGRASEQFF; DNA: TGTGCCAGCAGCCAAGTTTCGAGCGGGAGGGCCAGTGAGCAGTTCTTC
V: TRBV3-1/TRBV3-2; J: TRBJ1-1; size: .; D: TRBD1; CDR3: CASSQTGTDTEAFF; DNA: TGTGCCAGCAGCCAAACCGGGACAGACACTGAAGCTTTCTTT
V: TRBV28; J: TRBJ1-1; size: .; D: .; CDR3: CASSFGAAGAFF; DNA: TGTGCCAGCAGTTTTGGAGCGGCTGGAGCTTTCTTT
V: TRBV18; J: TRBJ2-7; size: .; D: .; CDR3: CASSTRNEQYF; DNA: TGTGCCAGCTCCACGCGGAACGAGCAGTACTTC
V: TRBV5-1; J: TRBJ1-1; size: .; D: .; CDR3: CASSTSFGGANTEAFF; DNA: TGCGCCAGCAGCACGTCTTTCGGGGGTGCGAACACTGAAGCTTTCTTT
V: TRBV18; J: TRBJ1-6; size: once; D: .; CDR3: CASSPPSQGANSPLHF; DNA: TGTGCCAGCTCACCACCGTCACAGGGTGCTAATTCACCCCTCCACTTT
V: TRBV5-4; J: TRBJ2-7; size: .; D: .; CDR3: CASSVDYSAPPAEQYF; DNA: TGTGCCAGCAGCGTGGACTACTCTGCCCCGCCGGCGGAGCAGTACTTC
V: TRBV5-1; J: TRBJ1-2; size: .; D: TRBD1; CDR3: CASSSGQGAHSYGYTF; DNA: TGCGCCAGCAGCTCGGGACAGGGGGCGCATTCCTATGGCTACACCTTC
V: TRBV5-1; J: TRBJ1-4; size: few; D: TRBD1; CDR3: CASATGTGNEKLFF; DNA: TGCGCCAGCGCGACCGGGACAGGGAATGAAAAACTGTTTTTT
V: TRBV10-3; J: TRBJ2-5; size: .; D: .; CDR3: CAISAGQETQYF; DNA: TGTGCCATCAGTGCGGGCCAAGAGACCCAGTACTTC
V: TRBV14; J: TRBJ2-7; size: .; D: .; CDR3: CASSPLGDNYEQYF; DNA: TGTGCCAGCAGCCCCCTCGGGGACAATTACGAGCAGTACTTC
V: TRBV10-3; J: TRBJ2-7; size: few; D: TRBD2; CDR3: CAISELAGENEQYF; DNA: TGTGCCATCAGTGAACTAGCGGGAGAGAACGAGCAGTACTTC
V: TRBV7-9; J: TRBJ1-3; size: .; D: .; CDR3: CASSLYTASSGNTIYF; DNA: TGTGCCAGCAGCTTATATACAGCAAGCTCTGGAAACACCATATATTTT
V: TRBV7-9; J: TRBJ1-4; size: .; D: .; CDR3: CASSPYKGGEKLFF; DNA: TGTGCCAGCAGCCCCTACAAAGGAGGGGAAAAACTGTTTTTT
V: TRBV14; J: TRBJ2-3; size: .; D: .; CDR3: CASSQGGASTDTQYF; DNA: TGTGCCAGCAGCCAAGGGGGCGCCTCCACAGATACGCAGTATTTT
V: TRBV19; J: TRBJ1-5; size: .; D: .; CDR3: CASTTGLQPQHF; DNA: TGTGCCAGTACGACAGGCCTTCAGCCCCAGCATTTT
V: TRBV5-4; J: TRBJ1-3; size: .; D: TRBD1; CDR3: CASSSDRGAGNTIYF; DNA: TGTGCCAGCAGCAGTGACAGGGGTGCTGGAAACACCATATATTTT
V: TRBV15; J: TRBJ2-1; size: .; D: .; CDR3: CATSRDASHYNEQFF; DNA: TGTGCCACCAGCAGAGACGCTAGTCACTACAATGAGCAGTTCTTC
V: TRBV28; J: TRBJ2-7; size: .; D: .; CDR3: CASSLIQGSREQYF; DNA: TGTGCCAGCAGTTTAATCCAGGGTTCTCGGGAGCAGTACTTC
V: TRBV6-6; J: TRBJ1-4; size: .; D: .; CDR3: CASSSTGNEKLFF; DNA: TGTGCCAGCAGTTCAACAGGGAATGAAAAACTGTTTTTT
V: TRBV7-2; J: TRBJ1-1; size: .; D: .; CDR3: CASSLGTLGAEAFF; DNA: TGTGCCAGCAGCTTAGGGACTCTCGGCGCTGAAGCTTTCTTT
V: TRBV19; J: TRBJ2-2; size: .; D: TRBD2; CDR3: CASTERENTGELFF; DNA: TGTGCCAGTACCGAGCGGGAGAACACCGGGGAGCTGTTTTTT
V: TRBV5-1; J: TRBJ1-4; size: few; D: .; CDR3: CASRQGSEKLFF; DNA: TGCGCCAGTAGGCAGGGTTCTGAAAAACTGTTTTTT
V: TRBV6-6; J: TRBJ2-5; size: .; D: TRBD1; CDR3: CASRTGGVETQYF; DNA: TGTGCCAGCAGGACAGGGGGGGTTGAGACCCAGTACTTC
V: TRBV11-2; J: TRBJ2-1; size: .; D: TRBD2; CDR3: CASSLKSGLAGGSYNEQFF; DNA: TGTGCCAGCAGCCTAAAATCGGGACTAGCGGGAGGATCCTACAATGAGCAGTTCTTC
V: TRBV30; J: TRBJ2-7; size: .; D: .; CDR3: CAWSRLSSEISYEQYF; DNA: TGTGCCTGGAGTAGACTGTCCTCAGAGATCTCCTACGAGCAGTACTTC
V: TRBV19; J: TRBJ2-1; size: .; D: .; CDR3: CASLSSYNEQFF; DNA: TGTGCCAGTTTGAGCTCCTACAATGAGCAGTTCTTC